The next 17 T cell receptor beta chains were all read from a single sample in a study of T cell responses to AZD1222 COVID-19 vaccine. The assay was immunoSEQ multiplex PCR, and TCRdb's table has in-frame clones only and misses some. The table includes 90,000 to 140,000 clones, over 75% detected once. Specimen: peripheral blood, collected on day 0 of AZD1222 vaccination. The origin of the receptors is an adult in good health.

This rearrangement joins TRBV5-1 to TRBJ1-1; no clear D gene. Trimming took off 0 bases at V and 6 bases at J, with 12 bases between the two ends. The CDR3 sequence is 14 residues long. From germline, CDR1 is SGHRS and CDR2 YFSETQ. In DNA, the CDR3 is TGCGCCAGCAGCTTGGGGGTGACGAATCCTGAAGCTTTCTTT. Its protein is CASSLGVTNPEAFF.

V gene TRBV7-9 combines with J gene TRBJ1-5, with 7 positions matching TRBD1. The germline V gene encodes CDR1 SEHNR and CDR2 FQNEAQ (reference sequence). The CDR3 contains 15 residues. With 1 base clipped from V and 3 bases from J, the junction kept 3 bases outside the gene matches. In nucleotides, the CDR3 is TGTGCCAGCAGCTTAGGGACAGGCGACAATCAGCCCCAGCATTTT. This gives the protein CASSLGTGDNQPQHF. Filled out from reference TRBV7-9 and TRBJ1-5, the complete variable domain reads DTGVSQNPRHKITKRGQNVTFRCDPISEHNRLYWYRQTLGQGPEFLTYFQNEAQLEKSRLLSDRFSAERPKGSFSTLEIQRTEQGDSAMYLCASSLGTGDNQPQHFGDGTRLSIL.

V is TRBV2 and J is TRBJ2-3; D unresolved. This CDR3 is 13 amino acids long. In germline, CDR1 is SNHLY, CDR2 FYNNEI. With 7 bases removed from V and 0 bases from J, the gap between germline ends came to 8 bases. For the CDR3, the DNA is TGTGCCAGCACGACGTTTAGCACAGATACGCAGTATTTT. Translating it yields CASTTFSTDTQYF.

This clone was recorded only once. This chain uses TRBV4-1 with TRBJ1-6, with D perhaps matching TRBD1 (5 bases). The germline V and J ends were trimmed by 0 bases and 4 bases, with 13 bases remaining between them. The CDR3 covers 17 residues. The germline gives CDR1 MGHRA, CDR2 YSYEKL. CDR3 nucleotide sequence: TGCGCCAGCAGCCAAGATTCGGGACTGCCGTATAATTCACCCCTCCACTTT. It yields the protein CASSQDSGLPYNSPLHF.

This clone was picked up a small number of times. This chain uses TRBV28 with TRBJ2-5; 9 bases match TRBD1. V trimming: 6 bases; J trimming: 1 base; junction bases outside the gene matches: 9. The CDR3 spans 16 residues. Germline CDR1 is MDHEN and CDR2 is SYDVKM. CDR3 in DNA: TGTGCCAGCAGAGAGACCGGGACAGGGTTCCAAGAGACCCAGTACTTC. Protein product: CASRETGTGFQETQYF.

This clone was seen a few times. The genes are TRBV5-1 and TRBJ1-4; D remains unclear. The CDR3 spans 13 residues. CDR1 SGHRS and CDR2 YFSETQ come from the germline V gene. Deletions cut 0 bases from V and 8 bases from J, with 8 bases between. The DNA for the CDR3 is TGCGCCAGCAGCTTGGACCGGAGGGAAAAACTGTTTTTT. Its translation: CASSLDRREKLFF. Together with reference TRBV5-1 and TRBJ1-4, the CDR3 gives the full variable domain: KAGVTQTPRYLIKTRGQQVTLSCSPISGHRSVSWYQQTPGQGLQFLFEYFSETQRNKGNFPGRFSGRQFSNSRSEMNVSTLELGDSALYLCASSLDRREKLFFGSGTQLSVL.

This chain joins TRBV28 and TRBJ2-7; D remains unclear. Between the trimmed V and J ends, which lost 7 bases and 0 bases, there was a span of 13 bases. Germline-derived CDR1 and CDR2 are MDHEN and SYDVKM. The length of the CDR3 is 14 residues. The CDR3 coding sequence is TGTGCCAGCACCGATCGACTGAGCTCCTACGAGCAGTACTTC. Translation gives CASTDRLSSYEQYF.

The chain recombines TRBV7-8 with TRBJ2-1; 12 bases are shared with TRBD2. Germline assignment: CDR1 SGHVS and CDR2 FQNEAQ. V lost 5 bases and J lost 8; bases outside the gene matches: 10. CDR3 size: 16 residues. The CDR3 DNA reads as TGTGCCAGCAGCCCGAGACTAGCGGGAGTCTTCTATGAGCAGTTCTTC. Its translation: CASSPRLAGVFYEQFF.

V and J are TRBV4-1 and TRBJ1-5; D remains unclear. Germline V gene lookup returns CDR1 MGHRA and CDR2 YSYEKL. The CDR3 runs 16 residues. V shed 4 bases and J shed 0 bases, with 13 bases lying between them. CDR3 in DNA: TGCGCCAGCAGCCCTATTTCTACCGATAGCAATCAGCCCCAGCATTTT. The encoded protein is CASSPISTDSNQPQHF.

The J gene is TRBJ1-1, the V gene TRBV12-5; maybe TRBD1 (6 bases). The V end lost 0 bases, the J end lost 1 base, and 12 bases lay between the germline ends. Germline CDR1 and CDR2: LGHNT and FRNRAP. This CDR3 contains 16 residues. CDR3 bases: TGTGCTAGTGGTTTGGTTGTGGGGGCGCCGAACACTGAAGCTTTCTTT. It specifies CASGLVVGAPNTEAFF.

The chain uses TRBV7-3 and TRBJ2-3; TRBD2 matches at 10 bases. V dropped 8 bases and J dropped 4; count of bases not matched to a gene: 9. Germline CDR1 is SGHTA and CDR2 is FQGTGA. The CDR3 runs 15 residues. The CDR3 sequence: CASGLAGGGADTQYF. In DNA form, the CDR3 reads TGTGCCAGCGGGTTAGCGGGGGGCGGTGCAGATACGCAGTATTTT. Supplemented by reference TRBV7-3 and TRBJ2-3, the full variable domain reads GAGVSQTPSNKVTEKGKYVELRCDPISGHTALYWYRQSLGQGPEFLIYFQGTGAADDSGLPNDRFFAVRPEGSVSTLKIQRTERGDSAVYLCASGLAGGGADTQYFGPGTRLTVL.

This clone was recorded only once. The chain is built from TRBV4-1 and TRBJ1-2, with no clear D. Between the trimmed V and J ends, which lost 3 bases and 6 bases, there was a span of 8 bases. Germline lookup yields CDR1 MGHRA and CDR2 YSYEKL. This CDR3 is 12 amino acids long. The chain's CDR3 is CASSQGSDGYTF. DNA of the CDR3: TGCGCCAGCAGCCAGGGATCGGATGGCTACACCTTC.

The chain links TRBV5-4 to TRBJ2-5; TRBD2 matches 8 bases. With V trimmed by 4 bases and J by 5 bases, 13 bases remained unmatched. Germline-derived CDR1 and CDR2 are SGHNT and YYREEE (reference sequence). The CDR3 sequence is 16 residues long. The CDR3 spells CASSPTGGGLGETQYF. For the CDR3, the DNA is TGTGCCAGCAGCCCCACCGGCGGGGGGCTGGGGGAGACCCAGTACTTC.

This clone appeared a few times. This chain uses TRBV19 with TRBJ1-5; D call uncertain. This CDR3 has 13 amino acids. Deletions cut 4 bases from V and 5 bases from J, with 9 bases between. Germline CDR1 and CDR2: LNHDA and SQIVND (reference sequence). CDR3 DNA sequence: TGTGCCAGTAGTAGGTCAGCGTATCAGCCCCAGCATTTT. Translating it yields CASSRSAYQPQHF.

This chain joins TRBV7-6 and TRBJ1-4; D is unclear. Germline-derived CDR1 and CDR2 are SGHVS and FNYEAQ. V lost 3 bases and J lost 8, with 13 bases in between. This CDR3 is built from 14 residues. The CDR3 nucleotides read TGTGCCAGCAGCTTGGAGGGTCGAGCGGAAAAACTGTTTTTT. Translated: CASSLEGRAEKLFF.

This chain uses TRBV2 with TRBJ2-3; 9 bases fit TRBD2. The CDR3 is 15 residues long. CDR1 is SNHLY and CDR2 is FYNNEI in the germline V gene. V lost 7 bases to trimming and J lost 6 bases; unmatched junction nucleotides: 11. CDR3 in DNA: TGTGCCAGCAATCTCGCTAGCGGGGTCCGGGATACGCAGTATTTT. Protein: CASNLASGVRDTQYF.

CDR3 amino acids: CASSLQGAGTEAFF. CDR3 DNA sequence: TGTGCCAGCAGTTTACAGGGGGCTGGCACTGAAGCTTTCTTT. The chain employs TRBV25-1 and TRBJ1-1; 9 positions agree with TRBD1. V was clipped by 5 bases and J by 4 bases; unmatched bases: 5. CDR3 size: 14 residues. Germline V gene lookup returns CDR1 MGHDK and CDR2 SYGVNS.